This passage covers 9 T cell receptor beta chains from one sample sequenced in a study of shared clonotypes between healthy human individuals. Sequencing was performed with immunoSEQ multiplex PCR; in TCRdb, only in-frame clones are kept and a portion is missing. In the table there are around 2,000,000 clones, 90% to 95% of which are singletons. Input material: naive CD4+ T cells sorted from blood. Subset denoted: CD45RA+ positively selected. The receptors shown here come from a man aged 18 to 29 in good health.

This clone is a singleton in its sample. DNA for the CDR3: TGTGCCAGCAGTTTCGAGGTCGGCCAGCCCCAGCATTTT. Translation gives CASSFEVGQPQHF. The chain has TRBV28 and TRBJ1-5; no reliable D call. CDR1 is MDHEN and CDR2 is SYDVKM in the germline V gene. Trimming stripped 3 bases from V and 7 bases from J, with 10 bases between. This CDR3 region has 13 residues.

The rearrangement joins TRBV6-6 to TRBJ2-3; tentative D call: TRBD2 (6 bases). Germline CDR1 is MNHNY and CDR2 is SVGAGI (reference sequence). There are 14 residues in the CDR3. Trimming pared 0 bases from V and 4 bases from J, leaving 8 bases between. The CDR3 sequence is CASSYSRLADTQYF. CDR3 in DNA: TGTGCCAGCAGTTACTCTCGACTAGCAGATACGCAGTATTTT.

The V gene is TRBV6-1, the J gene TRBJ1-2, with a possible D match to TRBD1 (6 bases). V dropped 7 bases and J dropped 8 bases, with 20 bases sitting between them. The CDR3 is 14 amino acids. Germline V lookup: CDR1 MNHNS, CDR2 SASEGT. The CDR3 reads CASIKGGKGGGYTF. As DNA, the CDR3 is TGTGCCAGCATTAAGGGGGGGAAAGGAGGAGGCTACACCTTC.

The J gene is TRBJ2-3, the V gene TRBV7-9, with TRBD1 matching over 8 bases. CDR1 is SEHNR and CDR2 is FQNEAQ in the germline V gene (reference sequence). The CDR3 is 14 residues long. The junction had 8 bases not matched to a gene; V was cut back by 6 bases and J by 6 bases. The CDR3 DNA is TGTGCCAGCAGGCTGACAGGGGATGGGGATACGCAGTATTTT. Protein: CASRLTGDGDTQYF.

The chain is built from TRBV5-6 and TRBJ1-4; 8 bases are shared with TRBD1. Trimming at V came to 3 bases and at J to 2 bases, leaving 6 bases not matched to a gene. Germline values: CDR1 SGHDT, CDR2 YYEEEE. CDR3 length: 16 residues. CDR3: CASSSRGPVTNEKLFF. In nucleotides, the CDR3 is TGTGCCAGCAGCTCCAGGGGGCCGGTCACTAATGAAAAACTGTTTTTT.

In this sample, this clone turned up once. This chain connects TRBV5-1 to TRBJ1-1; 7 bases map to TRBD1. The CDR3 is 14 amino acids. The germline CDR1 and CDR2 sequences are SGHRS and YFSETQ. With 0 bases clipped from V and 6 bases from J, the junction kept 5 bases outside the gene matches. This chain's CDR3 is CASSLEGGKAEAFF. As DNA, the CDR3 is TGCGCCAGCAGCTTGGAAGGGGGCAAGGCTGAAGCTTTCTTT.

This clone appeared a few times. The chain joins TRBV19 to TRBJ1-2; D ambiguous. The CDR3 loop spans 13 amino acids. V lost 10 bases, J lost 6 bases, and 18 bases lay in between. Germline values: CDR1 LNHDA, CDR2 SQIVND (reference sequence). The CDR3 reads CATTGWGFNGYTF. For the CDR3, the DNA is TGTGCCACCACGGGATGGGGTTTTAATGGCTACACCTTC.

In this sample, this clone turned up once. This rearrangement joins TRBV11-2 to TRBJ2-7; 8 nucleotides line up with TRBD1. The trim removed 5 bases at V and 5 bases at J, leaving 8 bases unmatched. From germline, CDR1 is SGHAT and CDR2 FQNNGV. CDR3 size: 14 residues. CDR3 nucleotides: TGTGCCAGCAGCCCGTCGGGACAGGTCCACGAGCAGTACTTC. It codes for CASSPSGQVHEQYF.

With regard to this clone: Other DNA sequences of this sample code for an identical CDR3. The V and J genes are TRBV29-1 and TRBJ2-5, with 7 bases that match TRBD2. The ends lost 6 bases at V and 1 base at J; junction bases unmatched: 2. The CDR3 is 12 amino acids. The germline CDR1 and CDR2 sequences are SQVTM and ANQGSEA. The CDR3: CSVGGIQETQYF. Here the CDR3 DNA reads TGCAGCGTGGGGGGGATCCAAGAGACCCAGTACTTC. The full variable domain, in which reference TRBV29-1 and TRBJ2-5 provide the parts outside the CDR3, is SAVISQKPSRDICQRGTSLTIQCQVDSQVTMMFWYRQQPGQSLTLIATANQGSEATYESGFVIDKFPISRPNLTFSTLTVSNMSPEDSSIYLCSVGGIQETQYFGPGTRLLVL.